This T cell receptor (beta chain) was retrieved from a study of blood T cell repertoires in COVID-19. As handled by the study authors: Cell counts per sample came from amplifying reference gene primers. The assay was immunoSEQ multiplex PCR, and TCRdb's table has in-frame clones only and misses some. V, J and clone size reflect that table, while D and trimming were determined from the DNA. The sample shows 90,000 to 100,000 clones, 85% to 90% of them seen only once. The CDR3 is 13 amino acids. Trimming removed 3 bases from V and 8 bases from J, with 14 bases in between. From germline, CDR1 is SGHRS and CDR2 YFSETQ.

The receptor comes from a human donor in a cohort sampled during active COVID-19. Source material: peripheral blood. This chain links TRBV5-1 with TRBJ1-2, with D maybe TRBD1 (6 bases). The CDR3 DNA reads as TGCGCCAGCAGCTCAGGGGACATTCCGGGCTACACCTTC. It is translated as CASSSGDIPGYTF.